This T cell receptor beta chain was captured in a study of beta chain features in type 1 diabetes. Overall study: Healthy donors, compared against patients, showed similar age, gender and cell yields. Points from the study as a whole: Shorter TCRB CDR3s, moderately but significantly so, were found in Type 1 diabetes patients in all four CD4+ subsets.

The CDR3 sequence is 14 residues long. Germline V gene sequence: CDR1 SGHNT, CDR2 YYREEE (reference sequence). The V gene lost 0 bases and the J gene lost 5 bases, with 11 bases spanning the gap. It was via CD45RO/CCR7/CD25/CD127/CD95/CD27 that CD4+ naive, central memory, regulatory and stem cell-like memory cells were sorted. This clone appeared a few times. Antigen: not known. Every isolated RNA sample was fully reverse transcribed, so sequencing captured expressed TCRB transcripts. Assay: immunoSEQ multiplex PCR; the TCRdb copy retains only in-frame clones and omits some. The repertoire consists of roughly 250,000 clones, with around 21% occurring once and the leading ten covering 0.028%.

Sequenced sample: naive CD4+ T cells from blood. The chain joins TRBV5-4 to TRBJ2-5, with D possibly matching TRBD1 (5 bases). The TCR sequence derives from a woman in her forties with type 1 diabetes. CDR3 in DNA: TGTGCCAGCAGCTTGGGCGGAAAGGGGGAGACCCAGTACTTC. Its protein is CASSLGGKGETQYF.